This TCR beta chain was documented in a study of blood T cell repertoires in COVID-19. At the level of the study: Researchers got acute and convalescent COVID-19 samples from the United States, Italy and Spain. The analysed material was cDNA or gDNA that came from T cells, B-cell-depleted T cells, or PBMCs.

In the original processing: Counts of nucleated cells, estimated from reference gene primer amplification, were obtained. Produced via immunoSEQ multiplex PCR; TCRdb's table is partial and in-frame only. The V and J calls and clone size come from that table; D and trimming were worked out from the DNA. The sample includes some 160,000 clones, about four fifths seen only once; the top ten take approximately 13%. Trimming took off 1 base at V and 4 bases at J, with 17 bases between the two ends. Per germline, CDR1 KGHSH and CDR2 LQKENI. The length of the CDR3 is 16 residues. This rearrangement joins TRBV18 to TRBJ2-7; D is possibly TRBD1 (5 bases). The TCR was taken from a man between 65 and 79 years old who had recovered from COVID-19. Specimen: peripheral blood. This chain's CDR3 is CASSPLGGRASYEQYF. The CDR3 bases are TGTGCCAGCTCACCACTGGGCGGCAGGGCCTCATACGAGCAGTACTTC.